This T cell receptor beta chain stems from a study of vaccination effects on CD4 cells after COVID-19. The wider study: As their vaccination, participants received two doses of either BNT162b2 or mRNA-1273.

This clone has just a few counts. Its antigen is not known. Points from the study as a whole: Limitations: small convalescent group and missing early post-infection timepoints.

Viral peptide pools were used in the ViraFEST assay to expand antigen-specific CD4+ T cells, and sequencing came afterward. Between days 9 and 11 of culture, CD4+ T cells were separated out. Absence of prior SARS-CoV-2 infection characterized the vaccine recipients, who showed negative nucleocapsid antibodies. Approximately 2 million PBMC were placed in each well, which was supplemented with 10 IU/ml IL-2 and 10 ug/ml peptides. Researchers swapped half the medium for IL-2 medium on both days 3 and 7. TCRdb's table, derived via immunoSEQ multiplex PCR, lists solely in-frame clones and lacks some. The table has 70,000 or so clones, around 76% seen once. V lost 0 bases, J lost 0 bases, and 7 bases lay in between. CDR3 size: 15 residues. Germline CDR1 reads SGHRS; CDR2 reads YFSETQ.

This clonotype was obtained from a human donor who received a COVID-19 vaccine. The sequencing here drew on CD4+ T cells from PBMCs cultured with SARS-CoV-2 spike peptides, taken before COVID-19 vaccination. This chain joins TRBV5-1 and TRBJ1-5; no clear D gene. Here the CDR3 reads CASSLVANSNQPQHF. CDR3 coding DNA: TGCGCCAGCAGCTTGGTAGCGAATAGCAATCAGCCCCAGCATTTT.